These T cell receptor beta chains were read from a single sample in a study of shared T cell receptors in the human thymus. Repertoires were generated with immunoSEQ multiplex PCR, while TCRdb's copy carries only in-frame clones and drops some. This table holds over 350,000 clones, around 93% found once. Sequencing input: thymocytes. The receptors here all came from a human donor. The CDR3 runs from the conserved cysteine through the conserved F or W. The D gene is left open where the match is weak. A clone size is listed for some rows: how often the clone was seen (once, few, many), or a class if it is expanded.

cdr3_aa,cdr3_nt,v_call,j_call,d_call,clone_size,cdr3_length
CASSRGTSGHTGELFF,TGCGCCAGCAGCCGGGGTACTAGCGGGCACACCGGGGAGCTGTTTTTT,TRBV4-3,TRBJ2-2,TRBD2,NA,16
CASSPGERSGNTIYF,TGTGCCAGCAGCCCAGGGGAACGCTCTGGAAACACCATATATTTT,TRBV28,TRBJ1-3,NA,NA,15
CASSLRRGFDSGNTIYF,TGTGCCAGCAGTTTAAGGAGGGGTTTTGACTCTGGAAACACCATATATTTT,TRBV28,TRBJ1-3,NA,NA,17
CASSFAGIVSTDTQYF,TGTGCCAGCAGTTTCGCGGGAATAGTTAGCACAGATACGCAGTATTTT,TRBV28,TRBJ2-3,NA,NA,16
CASSPTGQESLYGYTF,TGTGCCAGCAGCCCGACGGGACAGGAATCCCTCTATGGCTACACCTTC,TRBV4-2,TRBJ1-2,TRBD1,once,16
CASSSPDTGGNQPQHF,TGTGCCAGCAGTTCGCCGGATACCGGGGGGAATCAGCCCCAGCATTTT,TRBV28,TRBJ1-5,NA,NA,16
CASSFLRTPYEQYF,TGTGCCAGCAGTTTTTTACGGACCCCCTACGAGCAGTACTTC,TRBV27,TRBJ2-7,NA,NA,14
CASSLEGANATDTQYF,TGTGCCAGCAGCTTAGAAGGGGCTAACGCGACAGATACGCAGTATTTT,TRBV7-6,TRBJ2-3,NA,NA,16
CASSSTRQGLGTEAFF,TGTGCCAGCAGCTCGACTCGACAGGGCCTGGGCACTGAAGCTTTCTTT,TRBV5-4,TRBJ1-1,TRBD1,NA,16
CASSPPGGANYGYTF,TGTGCCAGTAGTCCCCCGGGAGGAGCTAACTATGGCTACACCTTC,TRBV19,TRBJ1-2,NA,NA,15
CASSLGDREATEAFF,TGTGCCAGCAGTCTAGGGGACAGGGAGGCCACTGAAGCTTTCTTT,TRBV2,TRBJ1-1,TRBD1,NA,15
CASSSLTSGRSYEQYF,TGTGCCAGCAGCTCGTTGACTAGCGGGAGGTCCTACGAGCAGTACTTC,TRBV7-9,TRBJ2-7,TRBD2,NA,16
CASSLLLAGGTYNEQFF,TGTGCCAGCAGCCTCCTCTTAGCGGGAGGGACCTACAATGAGCAGTTCTTC,TRBV5-6,TRBJ2-1,TRBD2,NA,17
CASSFGTRNNEQFF,TGCGCCAGCAGCTTCGGGACCCGTAACAATGAGCAGTTCTTC,TRBV5-1,TRBJ2-1,NA,NA,14
CASSGASRFF,TGCGCCAGCAGTGGGGCCTCAAGGTTCTTC,TRBV5-1,TRBJ2-1,NA,NA,10
CASSEWGGRSTGGKNGYTF,TGTGCCAGCAGTGAATGGGGAGGGCGGAGCACCGGAGGGAAAAATGGCTACACCTTC,TRBV6-1,TRBJ1-2,NA,NA,19
CASSQRIELISSYEQYF,TGTGCCAGCAGTCAACGGATAGAGCTGATCAGCTCCTACGAGCAGTACTTC,TRBV28,TRBJ2-7,NA,NA,17
CASVKQGERDEQFF,TGTGCTAGTGTAAAGCAGGGGGAGCGCGATGAGCAGTTCTTC,TRBV12-5,TRBJ2-1,TRBD1,once,14
CASSLALSNEQFF,TGTGCCAGCAGCTTAGCGTTGAGTAATGAGCAGTTCTTC,TRBV7-6,TRBJ2-1,NA,NA,13
CASSLDSGRAGNEQFF,TGTGCCAGCAGCCTAGATAGCGGGAGGGCCGGCAATGAGCAGTTCTTC,TRBV7-2,TRBJ2-1,TRBD2,NA,16
CASSERGLPSSYEQYF,TGTGCCAGCAGTGAAAGAGGGCTCCCGAGCTCCTACGAGCAGTACTTC,TRBV6-1,TRBJ2-7,NA,once,16
CATHTWDGYTF,TGTGCCACCCATACATGGGATGGCTACACCTTC,TRBV6-5,TRBJ1-2,NA,NA,11
CATSRGGQGNQPQHF,TGTGCCACCAGCAGAGGGGGACAGGGGAATCAGCCCCAGCATTTT,TRBV15,TRBJ1-5,TRBD1,NA,15
CASSHDEGAHNYGYTF,TGCGCCAGCAGCCACGATGAGGGGGCGCATAACTATGGCTACACCTTC,TRBV4-1,TRBJ1-2,TRBD1,NA,16
CASSIGTGGSEKLFF,TGTGCCAGCAGCATTGGGACAGGGGGGAGTGAAAAACTGTTTTTT,TRBV7-6,TRBJ1-4,TRBD1,NA,15
CARGDRRRLGRQFF,TGCGCCAGGGGGGATCGCCGGCGGTTGGGGAGGCAGTTCTTC,TRBV5-1,TRBJ2-1,NA,NA,14
CASSLDDNYPYEQYF,TGTGCCAGCAGCTTAGATGACAACTACCCCTACGAGCAGTACTTC,TRBV7-8,TRBJ2-7,NA,NA,15
CASSDSWVTVYGYTF,TGTGCCAGCAGTGACTCGTGGGTAACGGTTTATGGCTACACCTTC,TRBV6-4,TRBJ1-2,NA,NA,15
CASSDAALGFTYNEQFF,TGTGCCAGCAGTGATGCGGCTTTGGGGTTTACCTACAATGAGCAGTTCTTC,TRBV2,TRBJ2-1,NA,NA,17
CAIGGGVGGAVISNQPQHF,TGTGCCATCGGAGGCGGCGTAGGTGGGGCGGTTATTAGCAATCAGCCCCAGCATTTT,TRBV10-3,TRBJ1-5,NA,NA,19
CASSEVRRSNTWTYEQYF,TGTGCCAGCAGTGAAGTAAGGAGAAGTAATACGTGGACCTACGAGCAGTACTTC,TRBV6-1,TRBJ2-7,NA,NA,18
CASSERDSSHPQHF,TGCGCCAGCAGCGAACGGGACAGTAGTCATCCCCAGCATTTT,TRBV4-3,TRBJ1-5,TRBD1,NA,14
CASRNRDTVPQETQYF,TGTGCCAGCCGAAACCGGGACACGGTACCTCAAGAGACCCAGTACTTC,TRBV5-6,TRBJ2-5,NA,NA,16
CASSRLMGEETQYF,TGTGCCAGCTCCCGCCTGATGGGGGAAGAGACCCAGTACTTC,TRBV18,TRBJ2-5,NA,NA,14
CASSQGGGHHHSDGYTF,TGTGCCAGCAGCCAGGGAGGAGGACACCACCACTCGGATGGCTACACCTTC,TRBV7-4,TRBJ1-2,NA,NA,17
CSVEGDWPAYNEQFF,TGCAGCGTTGAGGGGGACTGGCCCGCCTACAATGAGCAGTTCTTC,TRBV29-1,TRBJ2-1,NA,NA,15
CASGTGPLIKPQHF,TGTGCCAGCGGGACAGGACCGCTAATTAAGCCCCAGCATTTT,TRBV7-9,TRBJ1-5,TRBD1,NA,14
CASSLPGARGEKLFF,TGTGCCAGCAGCTTGCCGGGAGCCAGGGGTGAAAAACTGTTTTTT,TRBV7-9,TRBJ1-4,NA,NA,15
CASSLTDSFPYGYTF,TGTGCCAGCAGCCTAACGGACAGTTTCCCCTATGGCTACACCTTC,TRBV14,TRBJ1-2,NA,few,15
CASSLNSPLHF,TGTGCCAGCAGCTTAAATTCACCCCTCCACTTT,TRBV7-9,TRBJ1-6,NA,NA,11
CAVQTSGRENTGELFF,TGTGCAGTACAGACTAGCGGGAGGGAGAACACCGGGGAGCTGTTTTTT,TRBV5-4,TRBJ2-2,TRBD2,NA,16
CASSSNTGPVSGANVLTF,TGTGCCAGCAGCTCGAACACAGGGCCTGTATCTGGGGCCAACGTCCTGACTTTC,TRBV7-4,TRBJ2-6,NA,NA,18
CATRVGTGDGANVLTF,TGTGCCACCAGGGTCGGGACAGGGGACGGGGCCAACGTCCTGACTTTC,TRBV15,TRBJ2-6,TRBD1,NA,16
CASKETGTSNQPQHF,TGTGCCAGCAAAGAAACAGGGACGAGCAATCAGCCCCAGCATTTT,TRBV28,TRBJ1-5,NA,NA,15
CASRLLGQGTYNEQFF,TGTGCCAGCAGGTTGTTGGGACAGGGGACCTACAATGAGCAGTTCTTC,TRBV11-2,TRBJ2-1,TRBD1,NA,16
CASSPARCAGADQPQHF,TGTGCCAGCTCACCAGCACGGTGCGCAGGGGCTGACCAGCCCCAGCATTTT,TRBV18,TRBJ1-5,NA,NA,17
CASSLGTSGSQETQYF,TGCGCCAGCAGCCTCGGGACTAGCGGGAGCCAAGAGACCCAGTACTTC,TRBV4-1,TRBJ2-5,TRBD2,NA,16